This T cell receptor beta chain is from a study of blood T cells in healthy people across ages. Trimming cost V 0 bases and J 8 bases; bases outside gene matches: 9. The CDR3 is 16 residues long. From germline, CDR1 is MGHRA and CDR2 YSYEKL. Through a sample-barcoded 5' primer and a J-beta primer mix, a second PCR was run for 7 to 11 cycles. Each TCR beta cDNA got a 12-nucleotide random molecular identifier. Each CDR3 protein gets one entry after TCRdb re-called the 5' RACE reads with MiXCR. The profile covers over 1,300,000 distinct CDR3 sequences, with roughly 60% appearing a single time and over 6.5% taken by the ten largest.

J is TRBJ2-1 and V is TRBV4-1; TRBD2 matches at 8 bases. The receptor comes from a young man in good health. The sequencing input was blood. In DNA, the CDR3 is TGCGCCAGCAGCCAAGAACCCGGGACTAGGCGTCATGAGCAGTTCTTC. The encoded protein is CASSQEPGTRRHEQFF.